This TCR beta chain was sequenced for a study of cytomegalovirus exposure and HLA in healthy donors. Both 60 Vbeta primers and 13 Jbeta primers went into the PCR. Original data processing: Around 83 million unique TCR beta chains, 10 million to 14 million shared, were counted in a later analysis. The table came from immunoSEQ multiplex PCR; TCRdb's copy has only in-frame clones and leaves some out. The D gene and trimming were derived from the DNA, and the V and J assignments and clone size from that table. The sample consists of over 100,000 clones, almost 80% of them appearing once. V was cut by 5 bases and J by 4 bases, with 18 bases left in between. Germline assignment: CDR1 MDHEN and CDR2 SYDVKM. The CDR3 is made up of 15 amino acids. Study-wide points: Most TCR sequences showed up rarely, but some public TCRs showed up in many donors. Most of the TCR beta V segments (in an earlier analysis) were productive either about 87% or about 30% of the time.

Regarding this clone: Its antigen is unknown.

This clonotype was obtained from a female donor in good health and CMV-seronegative. The chain joins TRBV28 to TRBJ2-7, with a tentative D call TRBD1 (6 bases). Sequenced material: PBMCs. CDR3 bases: TGTGCCAGCAGTCTACAGGGTGGGGTCCTTTACGAGCAGTACTTC. It codes for CASSLQGGVLYEQYF.